Here is one T cell receptor (beta chain) with its context. What it binds is not known. Trimming took 5 bases from V and 4 from J, leaving 11 bases between them. Germline values: CDR1 LNHDA, CDR2 SQIVND (reference sequence). The CDR3 totals 14 residues. No patient had autoimmune disease or received systemic immunosuppression. Blood samples were obtained at baseline, cycle 4 day 1, and cycle 7 day 1. Measured with immunoSEQ multiplex PCR; TCRdb has only the in-frame clones, and not every one. The sample lists some 90,000 clones; 70% to 90% were seen once. The record originates from a study of OX40 agonist ivuxolimab in advanced cancers. Study-wide background: Melanoma, hepatocellular carcinoma, head and neck or renal cell cancer occurred in dose-escalation patients. Overall study findings and caveats: Circulating CD4+ and CD8+ T cells showed clonal expansion by week 6 at 0.1 to 3.0 mg/kg.

The chain carries TRBV19 and TRBJ2-2; D may be TRBD2 (5 bases). The source material was CD4+ or CD8+ T cells sorted from blood, sampled in a trial of the OX40 agonist ivuxolimab. The sequence was collected from an adult with an advanced solid tumor such as melanoma, head and neck, liver or kidney cancer. CDR3 nucleotides: TGTGCCAGTAGTCGGGGAAGACGCACCGGGGAGCTGTTTTTT. As protein: CASSRGRRTGELFF.